These 20 T cell receptor beta chains were all obtained from the same sample, sequenced in a study of technical replicates of blood from several donors. Using immunoSEQ multiplex PCR, the repertoire was profiled, and TCRdb retains in-frame clones only, with some absent. The sample yields tens of thousands of clones, approximately 96% seen once. Source material: T cells isolated from PBMCs. The source is a human donor in good health.

The DNA for the CDR3 is TGTGCCTGGAGTGTACTGTACGAGCAGTACTTC. Protein sequence: CAWSVLYEQYF. The chain carries TRBV30 and TRBJ2-7, with D uncertain. The CDR3 is 11 amino acids. Germline V gene sequence: CDR1 GTSNPN, CDR2 SVGIG (reference sequence). V gave up 0 bases and J gave up 4 bases, with 4 bases separating them. Looking up the rest from reference TRBV30 and TRBJ2-7 gives the full variable domain: SQTIHQWPATLVQPVGSPLSLECTVEGTSNPNLYWYRQAAGRGLQLLFYSVGIGQISSEVPQNLSASRPQDRQFILSSKKLLLSDSGFYLCAWSVLYEQYFGPGTRLTVT.

The chain recombines TRBV2 with TRBJ2-7, with a weak D call TRBD2 (6 bases). V was clipped by 7 bases and J by 3 bases, with 19 bases between them. The CDR3 contains 15 residues. Per the germline V gene, CDR1 is SNHLY and CDR2 is FYNNEI. This CDR3 is CASTATLGRDYEQYF. Here the CDR3 DNA reads TGTGCCAGCACTGCCACCCTGGGGCGGGACTACGAGCAGTACTTC.

This clone occurred once. The chain links TRBV5-6 to TRBJ2-2; tentative D call: TRBD1 (5 bases). Germline V gives CDR1 SGHDT, CDR2 YYEEEE. Between the trimmed V and J ends, which lost 2 bases and 4 bases, there was a span of 15 bases. The CDR3 runs 16 residues. Written as DNA, the CDR3 is TGTGCCAGCAGCTTTCAGGGCCCCGAGTTCACCGGGGAGCTGTTTTTT. It codes for CASSFQGPEFTGELFF.

CDR3 residues: CASTDTGTYSGAFF. CDR3 sequence (DNA): TGTGCCAGCACCGATACCGGGACTTACTCTGGGGCTTTCTTT. The chain joins TRBV5-6 to TRBJ1-1; weak D call: TRBD1 (5 bases). Germline CDR1 and CDR2: SGHDT and YYEEEE. V lost 6 bases, J lost 11 bases, and 23 bases lay in between. The CDR3 runs to 14 residues.

V and J are TRBV5-4 and TRBJ2-2; D is perhaps TRBD1 (6 bases). The V end lost 4 bases, the J end lost 4 bases, and 11 bases lay between the germline ends. In germline, CDR1 is SGHNT, CDR2 YYREEE (reference sequence). This CDR3 is built from 14 residues. CDR3 nucleotide sequence: TGTGCCAGCAGCCTTAAGGACAGCACCGGGGAGCTGTTTTTT. This encodes CASSLKDSTGELFF.

J is TRBJ2-5 and V is TRBV6-4, with TRBD2 identical over 14 bases. The germline CDR1 and CDR2 sequences are MRHNA and SNTAGT. The ends lost 0 bases at V and 4 bases at J; junction bases unmatched: 10. The CDR3 is 19 residues long. This CDR3 reads CASSDSIGTSGSQVETQYF. The CDR3 bases are TGTGCCAGCAGTGACTCGATCGGGACTAGCGGGAGTCAGGTAGAGACCCAGTACTTC.

The V and J genes are TRBV29-1 and TRBJ2-7; 8 nucleotides align to TRBD2. Germline assignment: CDR1 SQVTM and CDR2 ANQGSEA. V shed 3 bases and J 7 bases; nucleotides not matched to a gene: 11. This CDR3 is 14 amino acids long. DNA for the CDR3: TGCAGCGTTGAGAGTATACGGGAGGGCCGGGAGCAGTACTTC. Protein sequence: CSVESIREGREQYF.

The gene calls are TRBV9 and TRBJ2-3, with 7 positions matching TRBD1. V dropped 2 bases and J dropped 0; count of bases not matched to a gene: 0. Germline V gene lookup returns CDR1 SGDLS and CDR2 YYNGEE. The CDR3 contains 14 residues. CDR3 nucleotides: TGTGCCAGCAGCGTGACAGGGAGCACAGATACGCAGTATTTT. Its translation is CASSVTGSTDTQYF. Combining the CDR3 with reference TRBV9 and TRBJ2-3 gives the whole variable domain DSGVTQTPKHLITATGQRVTLRCSPRSGDLSVYWYQQSLDQGLQFLIQYYNGEERAKGNILERFSAQQFPDLHSELNLSSLELGDSALYFCASSVTGSTDTQYFGPGTRLTVL.

A remark on this clone: Germline is not matched at one junction end, which may reflect a read error. Different DNA sequences within this sample yield the same CDR3. V and J are TRBV27 and TRBJ2-7, with D possibly being TRBD2 (5 bases). The CDR3 consists of 16 residues. The germline CDR1 and CDR2 sequences are MNHEY and SMNVEV (reference sequence). The CDR3 region is CASSLVGREGSYEQYF. The CDR3 bases are TGTGCCAGCAGTTTAGTGGGGAGAGAGGGCTCCTACGAGCAGTACTTT.

This chain joins TRBV27 and TRBJ2-3; 7 bases line up with TRBD1. V gave up 5 bases and J gave up 3 bases; unmatched junction bases: 14. Germline V gene lookup returns CDR1 MNHEY and CDR2 SMNVEV (reference sequence). The CDR3 totals 17 residues. In nucleotides, the CDR3 is TGTGCCAGCAGTGCAGGGACAGCGCTATCCGAAACAGATACGCAGTATTTT. This codes for CASSAGTALSETDTQYF.

The chain employs TRBV6-4 and TRBJ1-4; 7 bases are shared with TRBD1. Germline CDR1 MRHNA, CDR2 SNTAGT. The V segment lost 6 bases and the J segment 6 bases; nucleotides outside the gene matches: 4. This CDR3 comprises 13 residues. CDR3 loop: CASRGDSYEKLFF. Here the CDR3 DNA reads TGTGCCAGCAGAGGGGACAGCTATGAAAAACTGTTTTTT.

This clone was picked up one time. This chain uses TRBV27 with TRBJ2-1, with TRBD2 as a possible D gene (6 bases). The CDR3 sequence is 12 residues long. Germline assignment: CDR1 MNHEY and CDR2 SMNVEV (reference sequence). Trimming pared 7 bases from V and 4 bases from J, leaving 8 bases between. DNA of the CDR3: TGTGCCAGCACGGGACTGTACAATGAGCAGTTCTTC. Translation gives CASTGLYNEQFF.

This chain links TRBV5-5 with TRBJ1-5; maybe TRBD1 (6 bases). This CDR3 contains 14 residues. V gave up 4 bases and J gave up 5 bases, with 13 bases separating them. Germline lookup yields CDR1 SGHKS and CDR2 YYEKEE (reference sequence). The CDR3 coding sequence is TGTGCCAGCAGCCTTAGACAGGATGATCAGCCCCAGCATTTT. It is translated as CASSLRQDDQPQHF.

This chain uses TRBV5-4 with TRBJ2-1, with 9 positions matching TRBD2. J lost 8 bases, V lost 2 bases, and 5 bases had no gene match. This CDR3 contains 14 residues. CDR1 is SGHNT, CDR2 YYREEE, per germline (reference sequence). This chain's CDR3 is CASSLLAGVDEQFF. Here the CDR3 DNA reads TGTGCCAGCAGCTTATTAGCGGGAGTTGATGAGCAGTTCTTC.

The gene calls are TRBV20-1 and TRBJ2-7, with TRBD1 matching 8 bases. Germline V gives CDR1 DFQATT, CDR2 SNEGSKA (reference sequence). The ends lost 6 bases at V and 5 bases at J; junction bases unmatched: 3. This CDR3 region has 11 residues. CDR3 sequence (DNA): TGCAGTGCCCAGGGGGCCGACGAGCAGTACTTC. Protein sequence: CSAQGADEQYF.

The V and J genes are TRBV5-4 and TRBJ2-4; D gene uncertain. This CDR3 spans 14 amino acids. V lost 5 bases, J lost 3 bases, and 12 bases lay in between. Germline CDR1 is SGHNT and CDR2 is YYREEE (reference sequence). CDR3 amino acids: CASSEWYLKNIQYF. DNA for the CDR3: TGTGCCAGCAGTGAGTGGTATCTCAAAAACATTCAGTACTTC.

The chain has TRBV27 and TRBJ2-3, with D perhaps TRBD2 (7 bases). Trimming shortened V by 6 bases and J by 2 bases, and 15 bases separated the two germline ends. The germline V gene has CDR1 MNHEY and CDR2 SMNVEV (reference sequence). The CDR3 runs to 15 residues. CDR3 sequence: CASRRGQFITDTQYF. CDR3 nucleotide sequence: TGTGCCAGCAGGCGGGGGCAGTTTATCACAGATACGCAGTATTTT.

J is TRBJ2-7 and V is TRBV4-2; D perhaps matches TRBD1 (6 bases). This CDR3 region has 14 residues. V was cut by 1 base and J by 2 bases, with 9 bases left in between. Germline-derived CDR1 and CDR2 are LGHNA and YNFKEQ. The CDR3 spells CASSQGQVTYEQYF. The DNA for the CDR3 is TGTGCCAGCAGCCAAGGACAGGTTACCTACGAGCAGTACTTC.

The chain joins TRBV11-2 to TRBJ1-3; no clear D. The CDR3 consists of 15 residues. With 0 bases removed from V and 1 base from J, the gap between germline ends came to 7 bases. CDR1 and CDR2 from the germline V gene are SGHAT and FQNNGV. CDR3: CASSLDPGSGNTIYF. As DNA, the CDR3 is TGTGCCAGCAGCTTAGACCCGGGGTCTGGAAACACCATATATTTT.

The rearrangement links TRBV5-4 to TRBJ1-5, with a tentative D call TRBD1 (6 bases). Germline V lookup: CDR1 SGHNT, CDR2 YYREEE (reference sequence). V was shortened by 3 bases and J by 0 bases, with 13 bases between the two germline ends. The CDR3 loop spans 16 amino acids. The CDR3 loop reads CASSSGTQDSNQPQHF. In nucleotides, the CDR3 is TGTGCCAGCAGCTCCGGGACACAGGATAGCAATCAGCCCCAGCATTTT.